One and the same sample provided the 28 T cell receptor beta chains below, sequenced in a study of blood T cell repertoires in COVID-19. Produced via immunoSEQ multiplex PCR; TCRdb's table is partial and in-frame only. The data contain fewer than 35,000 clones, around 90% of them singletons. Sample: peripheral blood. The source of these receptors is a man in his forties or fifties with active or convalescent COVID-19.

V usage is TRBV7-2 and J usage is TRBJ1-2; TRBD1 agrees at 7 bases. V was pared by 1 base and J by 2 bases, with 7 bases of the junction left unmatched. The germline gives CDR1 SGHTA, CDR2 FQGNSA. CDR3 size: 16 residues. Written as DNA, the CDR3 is TGTGCCAGCAGCTTAGGATCGACAGGGAGAAACTATGGCTACACCTTC. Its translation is CASSLGSTGRNYGYTF.

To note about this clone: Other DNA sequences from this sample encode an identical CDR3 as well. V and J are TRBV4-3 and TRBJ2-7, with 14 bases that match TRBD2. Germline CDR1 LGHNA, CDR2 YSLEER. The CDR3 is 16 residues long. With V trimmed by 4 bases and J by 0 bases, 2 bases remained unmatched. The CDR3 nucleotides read TGCGCCAGCAGCCCGGGGACTAGCGGGAGCTCCTACGAGCAGTACTTC. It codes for CASSPGTSGSSYEQYF.

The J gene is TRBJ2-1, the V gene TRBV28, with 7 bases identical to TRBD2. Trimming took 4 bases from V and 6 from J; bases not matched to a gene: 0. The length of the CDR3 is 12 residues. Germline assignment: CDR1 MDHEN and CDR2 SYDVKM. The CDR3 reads CASSWGGNEQFF. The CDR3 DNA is TGTGCCAGCAGTTGGGGGGGCAATGAGCAGTTCTTC.

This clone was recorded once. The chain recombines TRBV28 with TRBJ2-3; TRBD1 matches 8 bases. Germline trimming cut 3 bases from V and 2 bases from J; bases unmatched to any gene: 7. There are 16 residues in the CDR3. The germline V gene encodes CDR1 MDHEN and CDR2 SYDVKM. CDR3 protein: CASSLVGQEHTDTQYF. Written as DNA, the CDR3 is TGTGCCAGCAGTTTGGTGGGACAGGAACACACAGATACGCAGTATTTT.

The CDR3 bases are TGCGCCAGCAGCCACTTCGACAGGGCCTATGGCTACACCTTC. It encodes CASSHFDRAYGYTF. V gene TRBV4-1 combines with J gene TRBJ1-2, with TRBD1 matching over 7 bases. Germline CDR1 reads MGHRA; CDR2 reads YSYEKL. J was trimmed by 4 bases and V by 3 bases; bases with no gene match: 5. The CDR3 is 14 amino acids.

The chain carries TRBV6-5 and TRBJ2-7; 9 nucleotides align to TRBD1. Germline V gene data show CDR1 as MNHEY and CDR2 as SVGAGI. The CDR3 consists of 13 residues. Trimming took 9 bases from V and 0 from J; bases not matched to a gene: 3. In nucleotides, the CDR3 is TGTGCCAGTGGACAGGGGAGCTCCTACGAGCAGTACTTC. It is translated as CASGQGSSYEQYF.

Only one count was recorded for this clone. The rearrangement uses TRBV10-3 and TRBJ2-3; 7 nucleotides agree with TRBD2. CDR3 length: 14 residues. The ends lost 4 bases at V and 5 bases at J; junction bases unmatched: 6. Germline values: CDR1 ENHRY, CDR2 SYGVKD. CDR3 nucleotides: TGTGCCATCAGTGTTTCTTTAGCGGGAGATACGCAGTATTTT. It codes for CAISVSLAGDTQYF.

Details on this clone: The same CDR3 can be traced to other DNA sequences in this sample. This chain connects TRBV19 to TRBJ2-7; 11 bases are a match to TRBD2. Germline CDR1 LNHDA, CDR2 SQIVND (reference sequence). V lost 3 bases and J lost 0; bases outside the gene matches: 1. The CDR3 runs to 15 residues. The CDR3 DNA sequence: TGTGCCAGTAGTATCGGACTAGCGGGCTCCTACGAGCAGTACTTC. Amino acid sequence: CASSIGLAGSYEQYF.

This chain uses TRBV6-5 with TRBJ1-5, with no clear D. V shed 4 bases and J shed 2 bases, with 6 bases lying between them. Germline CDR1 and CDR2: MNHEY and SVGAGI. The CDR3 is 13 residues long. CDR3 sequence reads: CASSSYGNQPQHF. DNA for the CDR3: TGTGCCAGCAGTTCTTATGGCAATCAGCCCCAGCATTTT.

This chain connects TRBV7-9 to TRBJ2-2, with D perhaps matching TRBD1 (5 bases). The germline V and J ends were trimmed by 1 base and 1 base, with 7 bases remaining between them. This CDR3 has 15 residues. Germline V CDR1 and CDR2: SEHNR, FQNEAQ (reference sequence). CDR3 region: CASSLGQLNTGELFF. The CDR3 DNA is TGTGCCAGCAGCTTAGGACAGCTGAACACCGGGGAGCTGTTTTTT.

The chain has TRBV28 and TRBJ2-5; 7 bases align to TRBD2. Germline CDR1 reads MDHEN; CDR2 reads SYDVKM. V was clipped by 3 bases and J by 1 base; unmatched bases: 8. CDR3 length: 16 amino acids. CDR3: CASSFIAGEFQETQYF. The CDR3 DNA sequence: TGTGCCAGCAGTTTTATTGCGGGAGAGTTCCAAGAGACCCAGTACTTC.

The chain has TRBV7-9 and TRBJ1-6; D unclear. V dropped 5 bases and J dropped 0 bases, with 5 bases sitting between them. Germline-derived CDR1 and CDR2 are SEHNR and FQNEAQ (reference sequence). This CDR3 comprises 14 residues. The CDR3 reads CASSVSSYNSPLHF. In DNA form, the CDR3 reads TGTGCCAGCAGCGTGAGCTCCTATAATTCACCCCTCCACTTT.

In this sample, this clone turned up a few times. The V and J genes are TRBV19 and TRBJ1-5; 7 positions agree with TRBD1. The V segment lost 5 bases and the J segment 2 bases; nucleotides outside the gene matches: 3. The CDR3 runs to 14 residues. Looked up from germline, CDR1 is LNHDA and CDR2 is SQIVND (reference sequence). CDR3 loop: CASSFTGGNQPQHF. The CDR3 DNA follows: TGTGCCAGTAGTTTCACAGGGGGCAATCAGCCCCAGCATTTT.

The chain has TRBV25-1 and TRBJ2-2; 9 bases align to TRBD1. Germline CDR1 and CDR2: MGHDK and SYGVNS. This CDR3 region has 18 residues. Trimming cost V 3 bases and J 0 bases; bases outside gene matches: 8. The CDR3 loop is CASSDRPGQGPNTGELFF. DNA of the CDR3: TGTGCCAGCAGTGACCGACCGGGACAGGGACCGAACACCGGGGAGCTGTTTTTT. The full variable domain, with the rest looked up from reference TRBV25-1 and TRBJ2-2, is EADIYQTPRYLVIGTGKKITLECSQTMGHDKMYWYQQDPGMELHLIHYSYGVNSTEKGDLSSESTVSRIRTEHFPLTLESARPSHTSQYLCASSDRPGQGPNTGELFFGEGSRLTVL.

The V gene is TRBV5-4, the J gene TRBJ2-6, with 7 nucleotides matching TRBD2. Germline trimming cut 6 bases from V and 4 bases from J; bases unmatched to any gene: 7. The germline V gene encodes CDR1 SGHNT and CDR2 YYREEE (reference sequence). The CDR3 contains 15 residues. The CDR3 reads CASNSGGGGANVLTF. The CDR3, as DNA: TGTGCCAGCAACTCGGGAGGTGGAGGGGCCAACGTCCTGACTTTC. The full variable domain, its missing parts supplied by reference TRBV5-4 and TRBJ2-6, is ETGVTQSPTHLIKTRGQQVTLRCSSQSGHNTVSWYQQALGQGPQFIFQYYREEENGRGNFPPRFSGLQFPNYSSELNVNALELDDSALYLCASNSGGGGANVLTFGAGSRLTVL.

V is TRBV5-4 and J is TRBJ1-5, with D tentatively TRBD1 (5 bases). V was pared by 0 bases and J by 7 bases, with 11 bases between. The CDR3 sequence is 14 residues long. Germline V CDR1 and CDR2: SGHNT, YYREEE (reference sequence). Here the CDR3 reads CASSLEGVGQPQHF. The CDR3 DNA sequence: TGTGCCAGCAGCTTGGAAGGGGTAGGGCAGCCCCAGCATTTT.

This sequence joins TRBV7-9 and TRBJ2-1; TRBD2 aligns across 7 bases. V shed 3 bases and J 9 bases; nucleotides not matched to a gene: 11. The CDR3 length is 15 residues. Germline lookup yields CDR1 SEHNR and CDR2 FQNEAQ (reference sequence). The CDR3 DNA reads TGTGCCAGCAGCTTGTACGGGAGGCAAAGGGGTGAGCAGTTCTTC. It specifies CASSLYGRQRGEQFF.

The CDR3 coding sequence is TGTGCCACCAGTGATGCAACGGGAGGGACTAATGAAAAACTGTTTTTT. Translating gives CATSDATGGTNEKLFF. The chain recombines TRBV24-1 with TRBJ1-4, with no clear D. V dropped 3 bases and J dropped 2 bases, with 12 bases sitting between them. CDR3 length: 16 residues. CDR1 and CDR2 (germline): KGHDR, SFDVKD.

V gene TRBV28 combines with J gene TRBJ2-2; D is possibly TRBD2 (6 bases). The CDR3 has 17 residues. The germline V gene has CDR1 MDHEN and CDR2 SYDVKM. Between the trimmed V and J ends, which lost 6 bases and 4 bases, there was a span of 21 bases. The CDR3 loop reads CASSRGDAGTLTGELFF. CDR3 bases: TGTGCCAGCAGCCGAGGGGACGCCGGGACTCTCACCGGGGAGCTGTTTTTT. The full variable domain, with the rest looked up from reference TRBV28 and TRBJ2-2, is DVKVTQSSRYLVKRTGEKVFLECVQDMDHENMFWYRQDPGLGLRLIYFSYDVKMKEKGDIPEGYSVSREKKERFSLILESASTNQTSMYLCASSRGDAGTLTGELFFGEGSRLTVL.

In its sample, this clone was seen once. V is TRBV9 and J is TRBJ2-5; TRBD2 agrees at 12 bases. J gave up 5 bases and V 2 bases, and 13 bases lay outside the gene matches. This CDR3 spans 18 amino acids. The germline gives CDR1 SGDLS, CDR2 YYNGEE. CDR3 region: CASSVVGLAGGRGETQYF. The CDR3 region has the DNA TGTGCCAGCAGCGTGGTGGGCCTAGCGGGAGGGCGCGGGGAGACCCAGTACTTC.

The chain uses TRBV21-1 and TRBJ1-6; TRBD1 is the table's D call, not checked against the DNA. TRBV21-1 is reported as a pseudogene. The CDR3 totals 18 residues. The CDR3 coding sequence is TGTGCCAGCAGCAAAGCGCATGAACAAGGACACTATAATTCACCCCTCCACTTT. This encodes CASSKAHEQGHYNSPLHF.

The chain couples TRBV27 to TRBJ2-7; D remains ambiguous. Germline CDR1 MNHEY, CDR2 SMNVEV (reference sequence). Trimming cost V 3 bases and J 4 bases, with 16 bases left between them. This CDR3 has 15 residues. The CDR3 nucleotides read TGTGCCAGCAGTTTCAGGTCCCCTACCTATTACGAGCAGTACTTC. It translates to CASSFRSPTYYEQYF.

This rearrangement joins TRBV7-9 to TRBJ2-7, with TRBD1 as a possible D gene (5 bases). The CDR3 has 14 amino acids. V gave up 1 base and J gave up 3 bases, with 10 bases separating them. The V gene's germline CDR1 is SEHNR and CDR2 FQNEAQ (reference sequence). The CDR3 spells CASSLGQIYYEQYF. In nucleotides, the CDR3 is TGTGCCAGCAGCTTAGGACAGATTTACTACGAGCAGTACTTC.

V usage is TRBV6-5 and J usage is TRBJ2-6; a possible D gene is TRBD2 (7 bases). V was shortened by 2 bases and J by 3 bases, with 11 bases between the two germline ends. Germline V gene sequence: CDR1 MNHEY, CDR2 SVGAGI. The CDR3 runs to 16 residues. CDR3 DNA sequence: TGTGCCAGCAGTTACGGGGGGGGCAGTGGGGCCAACGTCCTGACTTTC. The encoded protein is CASSYGGGSGANVLTF.

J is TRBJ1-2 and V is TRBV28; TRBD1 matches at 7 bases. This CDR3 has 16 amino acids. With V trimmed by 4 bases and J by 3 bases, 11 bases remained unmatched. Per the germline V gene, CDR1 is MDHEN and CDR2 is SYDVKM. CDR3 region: CASSYATGNLDYGYTF. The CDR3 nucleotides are TGTGCCAGCAGTTACGCGACAGGGAATTTGGACTATGGCTACACCTTC.

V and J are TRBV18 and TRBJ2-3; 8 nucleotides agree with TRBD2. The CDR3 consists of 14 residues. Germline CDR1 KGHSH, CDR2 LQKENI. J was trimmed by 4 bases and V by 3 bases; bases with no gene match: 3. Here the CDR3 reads CASSPGLGSDTQYF. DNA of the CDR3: TGTGCCAGCTCACCGGGACTAGGATCAGATACGCAGTATTTT.

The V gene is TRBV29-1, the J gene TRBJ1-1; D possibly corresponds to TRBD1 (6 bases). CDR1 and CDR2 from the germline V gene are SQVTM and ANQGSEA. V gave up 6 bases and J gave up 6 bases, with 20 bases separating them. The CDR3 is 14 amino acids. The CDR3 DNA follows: TGCAGCGTAGCTACCATCCCGACAGGTCCTGAAGCTTTCTTT. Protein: CSVATIPTGPEAFF.

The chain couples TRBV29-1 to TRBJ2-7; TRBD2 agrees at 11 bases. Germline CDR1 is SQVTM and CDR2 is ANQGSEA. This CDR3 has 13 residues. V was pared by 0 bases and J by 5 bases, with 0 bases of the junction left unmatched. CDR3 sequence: CSVEELAGDEQYF. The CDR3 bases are TGCAGCGTTGAAGAACTAGCGGGAGACGAGCAGTACTTC.